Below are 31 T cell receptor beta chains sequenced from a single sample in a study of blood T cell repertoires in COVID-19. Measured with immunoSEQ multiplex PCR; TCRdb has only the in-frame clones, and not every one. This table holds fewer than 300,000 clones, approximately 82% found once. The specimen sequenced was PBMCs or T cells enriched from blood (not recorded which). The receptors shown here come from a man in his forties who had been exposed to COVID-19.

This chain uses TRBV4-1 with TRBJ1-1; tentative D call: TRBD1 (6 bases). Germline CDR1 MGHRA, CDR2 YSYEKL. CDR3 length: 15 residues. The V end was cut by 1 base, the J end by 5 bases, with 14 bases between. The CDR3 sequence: CASSQAYQGNTEAFF. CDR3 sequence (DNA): TGCGCCAGCAGCCAAGCTTACCAGGGGAATACTGAAGCTTTCTTT.

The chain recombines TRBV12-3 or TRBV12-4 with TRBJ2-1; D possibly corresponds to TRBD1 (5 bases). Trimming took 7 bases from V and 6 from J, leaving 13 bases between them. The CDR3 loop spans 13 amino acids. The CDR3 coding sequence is TGTGCCAGCACCGACCTGACAGTCAATGAGCAGTTCTTC. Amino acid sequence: CASTDLTVNEQFF.

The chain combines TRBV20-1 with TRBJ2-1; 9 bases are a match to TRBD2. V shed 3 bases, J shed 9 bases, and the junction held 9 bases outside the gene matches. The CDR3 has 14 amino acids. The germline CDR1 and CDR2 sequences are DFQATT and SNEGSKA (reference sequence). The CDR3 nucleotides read TGCAGTGCTAGTTGGCGGGAGGGCCGGGGTGAGCAGTTCTTC. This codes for CSASWREGRGEQFF.

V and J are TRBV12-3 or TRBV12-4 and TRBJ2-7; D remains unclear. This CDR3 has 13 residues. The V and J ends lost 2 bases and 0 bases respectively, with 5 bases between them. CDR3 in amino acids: CASSLHTSYEQYF. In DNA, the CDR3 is TGTGCCAGCAGTTTACACACCTCCTACGAGCAGTACTTC.

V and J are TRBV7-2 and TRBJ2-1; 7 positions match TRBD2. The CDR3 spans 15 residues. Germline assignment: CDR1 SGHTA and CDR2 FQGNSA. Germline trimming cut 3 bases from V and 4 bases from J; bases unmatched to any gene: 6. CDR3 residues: CASSLEGGNYNEQFF. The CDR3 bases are TGTGCCAGCAGCTTGGAGGGAGGGAATTACAATGAGCAGTTCTTC.

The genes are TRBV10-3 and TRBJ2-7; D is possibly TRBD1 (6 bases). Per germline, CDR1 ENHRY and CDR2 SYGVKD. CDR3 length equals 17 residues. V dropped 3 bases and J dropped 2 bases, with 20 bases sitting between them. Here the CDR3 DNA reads TGTGCCATCAGTGAACGATTAACCCGGGACACCGCCTACGAGCAGTACTTC. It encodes CAISERLTRDTAYEQYF.

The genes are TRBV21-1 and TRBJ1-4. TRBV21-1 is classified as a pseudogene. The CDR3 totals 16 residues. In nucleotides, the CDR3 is TGTGCCAGCAGCAAAGGGCGGGCGGGGCCCATGGAAAAACTGTTTTTT. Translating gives CASSKGRAGPMEKLFF.

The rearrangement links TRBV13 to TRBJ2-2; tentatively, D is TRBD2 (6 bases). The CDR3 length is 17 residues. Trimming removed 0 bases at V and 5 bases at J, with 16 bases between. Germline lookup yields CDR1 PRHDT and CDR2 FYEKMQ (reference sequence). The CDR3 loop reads CASSLGSAGSKTGELFF. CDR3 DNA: TGTGCCAGCAGCTTAGGGTCGGCCGGGAGTAAAACCGGGGAGCTGTTTTTT.

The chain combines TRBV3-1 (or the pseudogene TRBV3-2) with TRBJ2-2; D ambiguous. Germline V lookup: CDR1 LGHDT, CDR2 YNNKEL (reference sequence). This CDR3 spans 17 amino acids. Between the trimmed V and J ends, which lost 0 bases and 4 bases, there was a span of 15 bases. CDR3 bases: TGTGCCAGCAGCCAAGACGGGTTTACCTCGGGCACCGGGGAGCTGTTTTTT. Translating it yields CASSQDGFTSGTGELFF.

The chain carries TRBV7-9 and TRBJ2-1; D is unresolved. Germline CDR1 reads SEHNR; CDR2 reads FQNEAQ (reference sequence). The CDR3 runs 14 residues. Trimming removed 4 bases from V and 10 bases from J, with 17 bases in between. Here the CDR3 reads CASSWASSAVEQFF. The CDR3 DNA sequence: TGTGCCAGCAGCTGGGCGTCTTCGGCAGTAGAGCAGTTCTTC.

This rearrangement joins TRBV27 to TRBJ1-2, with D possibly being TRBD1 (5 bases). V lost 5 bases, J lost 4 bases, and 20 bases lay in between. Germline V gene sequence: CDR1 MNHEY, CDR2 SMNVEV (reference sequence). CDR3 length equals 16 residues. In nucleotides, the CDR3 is TGTGCCAGCAGTCCCAGGCGGGGCGGGGTCAGCTATGGCTACACCTTC. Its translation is CASSPRRGGVSYGYTF.

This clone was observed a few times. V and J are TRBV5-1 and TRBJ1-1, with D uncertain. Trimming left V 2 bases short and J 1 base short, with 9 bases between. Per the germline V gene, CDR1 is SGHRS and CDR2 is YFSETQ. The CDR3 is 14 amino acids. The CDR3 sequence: CASSFNSGNTEAFF. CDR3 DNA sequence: TGCGCCAGCAGCTTTAATTCAGGGAACACTGAAGCTTTCTTT. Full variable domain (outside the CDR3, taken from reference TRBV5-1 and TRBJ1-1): KAGVTQTPRYLIKTRGQQVTLSCSPISGHRSVSWYQQTPGQGLQFLFEYFSETQRNKGNFPGRFSGRQFSNSRSEMNVSTLELGDSALYLCASSFNSGNTEAFFGQGTRLTVV.

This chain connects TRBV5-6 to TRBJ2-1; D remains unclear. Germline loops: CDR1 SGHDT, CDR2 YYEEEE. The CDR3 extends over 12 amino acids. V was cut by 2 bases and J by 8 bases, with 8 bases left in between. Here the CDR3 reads CASSFTVDEQFF. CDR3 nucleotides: TGTGCCAGCAGCTTTACTGTAGATGAGCAGTTCTTC.

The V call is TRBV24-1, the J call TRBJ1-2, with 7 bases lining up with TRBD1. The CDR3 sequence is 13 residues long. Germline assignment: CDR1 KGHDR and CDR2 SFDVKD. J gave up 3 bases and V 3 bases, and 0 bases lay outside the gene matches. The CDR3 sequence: CATSDGQDYGYTF. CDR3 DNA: TGTGCCACCAGTGATGGACAGGACTATGGCTACACCTTC.

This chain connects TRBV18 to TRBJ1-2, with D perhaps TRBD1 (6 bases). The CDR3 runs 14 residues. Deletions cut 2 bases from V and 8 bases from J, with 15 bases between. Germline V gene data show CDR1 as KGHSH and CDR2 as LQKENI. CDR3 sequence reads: CASSPDRRPVGYTF. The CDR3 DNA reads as TGTGCCAGCTCACCAGACAGGCGGCCGGTAGGCTACACCTTC.

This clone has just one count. The CDR3 nucleotides are TGCAGCGTTGAGGGCAGGCTTGGAAACACCATATATTTT. This codes for CSVEGRLGNTIYF. The chain couples TRBV29-1 to TRBJ1-3, with no clear D. V lost 3 bases to trimming and J lost 3 bases, with 9 bases between them. CDR1 is SQVTM, CDR2 ANQGSEA, per germline. The CDR3 loop spans 13 amino acids.

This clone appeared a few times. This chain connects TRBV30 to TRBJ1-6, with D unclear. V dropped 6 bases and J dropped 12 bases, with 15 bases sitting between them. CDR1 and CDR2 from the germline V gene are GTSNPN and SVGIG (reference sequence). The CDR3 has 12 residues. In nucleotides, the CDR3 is TGTGCCTGCGACAATGTAGCGGGACCCCTCCACTTT. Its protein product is CACDNVAGPLHF.

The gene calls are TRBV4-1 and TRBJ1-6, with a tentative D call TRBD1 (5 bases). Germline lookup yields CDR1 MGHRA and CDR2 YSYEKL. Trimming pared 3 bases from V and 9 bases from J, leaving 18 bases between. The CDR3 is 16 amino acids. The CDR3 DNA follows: TGCGCCAGCAGCCATACGAAGGGTCCTGGGGCTTCACCCCTCCACTTT. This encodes CASSHTKGPGASPLHF.

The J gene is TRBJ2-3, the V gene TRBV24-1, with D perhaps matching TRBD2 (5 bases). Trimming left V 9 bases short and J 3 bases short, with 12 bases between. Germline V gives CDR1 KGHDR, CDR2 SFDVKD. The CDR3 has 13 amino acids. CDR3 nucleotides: TGTGCCACCGGTCGGGGTTCTACAGATACGCAGTATTTT. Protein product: CATGRGSTDTQYF.

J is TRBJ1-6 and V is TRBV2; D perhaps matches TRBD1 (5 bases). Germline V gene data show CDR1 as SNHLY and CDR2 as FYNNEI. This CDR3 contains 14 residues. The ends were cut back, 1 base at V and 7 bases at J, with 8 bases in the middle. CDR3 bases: TGTGCCAGCAGTGAAGAGACAGCGAATTCACCCCTCCACTTT. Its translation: CASSEETANSPLHF.

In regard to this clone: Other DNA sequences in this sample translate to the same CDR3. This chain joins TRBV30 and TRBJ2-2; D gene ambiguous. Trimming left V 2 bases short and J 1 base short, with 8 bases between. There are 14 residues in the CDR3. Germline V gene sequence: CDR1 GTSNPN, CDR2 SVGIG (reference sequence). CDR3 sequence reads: CAWSFGRNTGELFF. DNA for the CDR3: TGTGCCTGGAGTTTTGGCAGGAACACCGGGGAGCTGTTTTTT.

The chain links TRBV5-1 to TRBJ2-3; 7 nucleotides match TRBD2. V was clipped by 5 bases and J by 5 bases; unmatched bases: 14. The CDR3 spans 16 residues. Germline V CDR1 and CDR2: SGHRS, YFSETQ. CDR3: CASRLGFAGDGDTQYF. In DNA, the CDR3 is TGCGCCAGCAGACTGGGGTTCGCGGGAGATGGAGATACGCAGTATTTT.

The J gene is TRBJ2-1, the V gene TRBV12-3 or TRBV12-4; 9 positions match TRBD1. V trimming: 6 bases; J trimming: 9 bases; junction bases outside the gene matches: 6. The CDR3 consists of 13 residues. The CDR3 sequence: CASSQDRGGEQFF. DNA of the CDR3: TGTGCCAGCAGCCAGGACAGGGGAGGTGAGCAGTTCTTC.

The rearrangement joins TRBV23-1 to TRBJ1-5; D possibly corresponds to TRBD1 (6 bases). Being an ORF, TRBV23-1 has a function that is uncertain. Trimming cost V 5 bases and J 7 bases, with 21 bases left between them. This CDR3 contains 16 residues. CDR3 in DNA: TGCGCCAGCAGTTATAGACCGGGACAAGTAACCCAGCCCCAGCATTTT. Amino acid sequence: CASSYRPGQVTQPQHF.

The CDR3 bases are TGTGCCAGCAGTCTGCAGGTGGTATATCAGCCCCAGCATTTT. It is translated as CASSLQVVYQPQHF. The rearrangement joins TRBV6-5 to TRBJ1-5; D is undetermined. CDR3 length: 14 amino acids. With 5 bases removed from V and 5 bases from J, the gap between germline ends came to 13 bases. The germline V gene encodes CDR1 MNHEY and CDR2 SVGAGI.

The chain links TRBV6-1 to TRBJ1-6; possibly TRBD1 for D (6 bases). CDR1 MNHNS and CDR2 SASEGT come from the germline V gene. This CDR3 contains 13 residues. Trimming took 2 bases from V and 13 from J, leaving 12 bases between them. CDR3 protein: CASSEIQGSPLHF. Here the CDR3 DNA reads TGTGCCAGCAGTGAAATACAGGGTTCTCCCCTCCACTTT.

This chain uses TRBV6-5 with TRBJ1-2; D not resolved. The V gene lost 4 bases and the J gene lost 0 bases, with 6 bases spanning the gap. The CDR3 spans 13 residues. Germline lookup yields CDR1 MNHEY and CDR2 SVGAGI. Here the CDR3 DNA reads TGTGCCAGCAGTTTTTCCGCTAACTATGGCTACACCTTC. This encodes CASSFSANYGYTF.

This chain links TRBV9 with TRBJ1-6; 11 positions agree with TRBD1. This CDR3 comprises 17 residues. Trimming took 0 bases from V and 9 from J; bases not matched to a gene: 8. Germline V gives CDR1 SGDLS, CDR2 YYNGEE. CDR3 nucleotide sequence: TGTGCCAGCAGCGTAGGAGAGGGACAGGGGGTAGGTTCACCCCTCCACTTT. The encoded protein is CASSVGEGQGVGSPLHF.

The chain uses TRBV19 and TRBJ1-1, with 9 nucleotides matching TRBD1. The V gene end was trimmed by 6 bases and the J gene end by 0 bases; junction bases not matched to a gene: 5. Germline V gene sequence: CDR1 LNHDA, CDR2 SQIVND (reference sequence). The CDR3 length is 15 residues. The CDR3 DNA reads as TGTGCCAGTAGGGGACAGGGAGGTATGAACACTGAAGCTTTCTTT. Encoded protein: CASRGQGGMNTEAFF.

CDR3 region: CASKTEGQGNEKLFF. The DNA for the CDR3 is TGTGCCAGCAAAACCGAGGGACAGGGTAATGAAAAACTGTTTTTT. V and J are TRBV19 and TRBJ1-4, with 9 bases aligning to TRBD1. The CDR3 spans 15 residues. Unmatched junction bases numbered 9, after V lost 9 bases and J lost 4 bases. Germline values: CDR1 LNHDA, CDR2 SQIVND (reference sequence).

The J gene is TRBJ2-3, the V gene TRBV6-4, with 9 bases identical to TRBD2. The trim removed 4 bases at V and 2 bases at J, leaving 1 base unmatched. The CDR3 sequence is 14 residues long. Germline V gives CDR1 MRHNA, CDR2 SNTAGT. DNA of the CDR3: TGTGCCAGCAGTGTAGCGGGAGACACAGATACGCAGTATTTT. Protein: CASSVAGDTDTQYF.